This T cell receptor beta chain was identified in a study of cytomegalovirus exposure and HLA in healthy donors. Study overall: From HLA-typed donors, an early data release held tens of millions of unique TCRs.

PCR involved 60 Vbeta and 13 Jbeta primers. The authors' processing: Later reanalysis found roughly 80 million unique TCR beta chains, 9 million to 12 million of them shared. Assay used: immunoSEQ multiplex PCR; TCRdb lists only in-frame clones, some missing. Clonal size and the V and J genes are those of that table, whereas D and trimming came from the DNA. The sample includes about 160,000 clones, around 80% of them seen just once. With 10 bases clipped from V and 6 bases from J, the junction kept 10 bases outside the gene matches. Germline CDR1 is MNHNS and CDR2 is SASEGT. CDR3 length: 15 amino acids. This clone was found a few times. No antigen is known for it. Study-level points and caveats: Later on, a genetic analysis was performed. It linked a missense variant in DCLRE1C with V- and J-gene trimming of TCR beta.

The chain links TRBV6-1 to TRBJ2-1; 12 bases align to TRBD2. This receptor was taken from a female donor in good health and CMV-seronegative. The source material was PBMCs. CDR3 nucleotide sequence: TGTGCCACATCTAGCGGGAGGGCCCGGGGCAATGAGCAGTTCTTC. Protein: CATSSGRARGNEQFF.